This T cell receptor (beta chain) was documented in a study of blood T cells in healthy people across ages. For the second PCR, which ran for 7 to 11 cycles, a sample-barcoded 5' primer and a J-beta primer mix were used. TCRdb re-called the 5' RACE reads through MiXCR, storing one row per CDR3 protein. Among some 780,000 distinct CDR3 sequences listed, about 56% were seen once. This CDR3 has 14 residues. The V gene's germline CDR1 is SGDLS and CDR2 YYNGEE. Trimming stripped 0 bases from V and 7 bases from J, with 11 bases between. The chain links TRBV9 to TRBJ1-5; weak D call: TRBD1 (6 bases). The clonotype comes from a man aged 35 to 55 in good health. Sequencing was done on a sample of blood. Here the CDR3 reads CASSVEGGEQPQHF. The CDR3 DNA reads TGTGCCAGCAGCGTAGAGGGGGGCGAACAGCCCCAGCATTTT.